This T cell receptor beta chain is from a study of blood T cell repertoires in COVID-19. The overall study: In each case, the material was cDNA or gDNA derived from T cells, B-cell-depleted T cells, or PBMCs.

This CDR3 comprises 13 residues. The germline gives CDR1 SNHLY, CDR2 FYNNEI. The V end was cut by 2 bases, the J end by 6 bases, with 11 bases between. Followed longitudinally, the Seattle patients had been enrolled during active infection. In the authors' methods: Reference gene primers were amplified, and this amplification served to estimate nucleated cell counts. The repertoire was sequenced with immunoSEQ multiplex PCR; TCRdb's copy has only in-frame clones and lacks some. V and J calls and clone size are as listed in that table; D and trimming were resolved from the DNA. The sample carries 200,000 to 300,000 clones, around 88% recorded once.

This TCR was recovered from an elderly woman with COVID-19, enrolled during active disease. Source material: peripheral blood. The chain employs TRBV2 and TRBJ2-7; D is ambiguous. CDR3: CASSETAALEQYF. The DNA for the CDR3 is TGTGCCAGCAGTGAAACTGCTGCGCTCGAGCAGTACTTC.